These 7 T cell receptor beta chains came from one sample sequenced in a study of blood T cell repertoires in COVID-19. The repertoire was sequenced with immunoSEQ multiplex PCR; TCRdb's copy has only in-frame clones and lacks some. The repertoire has about 230,000 clones, around four fifths of them found once; the top ten carry about 2.5%. Sequencing was performed on peripheral blood. The receptors come from a woman in her 70s with active or convalescent COVID-19.

The chain employs TRBV30 and TRBJ1-6, with no clear D. The germline gives CDR1 GTSNPN, CDR2 SVGIG (reference sequence). The CDR3 consists of 14 residues. V lost 8 bases and J lost 0, with 11 bases in between. CDR3 sequence reads: CAGTTSSYNSPLHF. The CDR3 DNA is TGTGCCGGTACTACGAGCTCCTATAATTCACCCCTCCACTTT.

The chain has TRBV5-1 and TRBJ1-4; weak D call: TRBD1 (5 bases). Germline V gene lookup returns CDR1 SGHRS and CDR2 YFSETQ. V was pared by 4 bases and J by 2 bases, with 9 bases between. The CDR3 spans 14 residues. Here the CDR3 reads CASSPRATNEKLFF. In nucleotides, the CDR3 is TGCGCCAGCAGCCCCAGGGCTACTAATGAAAAACTGTTTTTT.

The chain combines TRBV6-6 with TRBJ1-1; D is possibly TRBD1 (6 bases). V was cut by 7 bases and J by 0 bases, with 15 bases left in between. The CDR3 covers 15 residues. Germline V gene lookup returns CDR1 MNHNY and CDR2 SVGAGI (reference sequence). The CDR3 DNA is TGTGCCAGCACCGGGAGGGGGGGAATGAACACTGAAGCTTTCTTT. Amino acid sequence: CASTGRGGMNTEAFF.

The table lists this clone with a count of one. The chain uses TRBV3-1 (or the pseudogene TRBV3-2) and TRBJ1-2; tentatively, D is TRBD1 (6 bases). This CDR3 contains 14 residues. The germline V gene has CDR1 LGHDT and CDR2 YNNKEL (reference sequence). The V end lost 4 bases, the J end lost 2 bases, and 11 bases lay between the germline ends. This chain's CDR3 is CASSPPQGNYGYTF. The CDR3 DNA sequence: TGTGCCAGCAGCCCTCCGCAGGGGAACTATGGCTACACCTTC.

The rearrangement joins TRBV28 to TRBJ2-4, with D unresolved. Between the trimmed V and J ends, which lost 6 bases and 1 base, there was a span of 10 bases. There are 14 residues in the CDR3. The germline V gene has CDR1 MDHEN and CDR2 SYDVKM. CDR3 protein: CASSHAGAKNIQYF. For the CDR3, the DNA is TGTGCCAGCAGCCACGCCGGGGCCAAAAACATTCAGTACTTC.

V is TRBV7-3 and J is TRBJ1-2; weak D call: TRBD1 (5 bases). Germline V CDR1 and CDR2: SGHTA, FQGTGA. This CDR3 is built from 16 residues. The ends were cut back, 1 base at V and 4 bases at J, with 16 bases in the middle. CDR3 region: CASSLMGRRGPYGYTF. In nucleotides, the CDR3 is TGTGCCAGCAGCTTAATGGGGCGGAGGGGTCCCTATGGCTACACCTTC.

About this clone: One junction end disagrees with the germline gene, perhaps due to a read error. This rearrangement joins TRBV5-1 to TRBJ2-2, with TRBD2 identical over 8 bases. Germline lookup yields CDR1 SGHRS and CDR2 YFSETQ. The CDR3 covers 14 residues. The CDR3: CASSLGGGTGKLFF. Written as DNA, the CDR3 is TGCGCCAGCAGCTTGGGCGGGGGGACCGGGAAGCTGTTTTTT.